This T cell receptor beta chain was captured in a study of shared clonotypes between healthy human individuals. Regarding the study as a whole: A few donors had 4% to 5% of their naive CD4 clonotypes in common.

Genomic DNA of every subset was divided equally among multiple immunoSEQ plates. TCRdb's copy holds only in-frame clones and misses some; the assay was immunoSEQ multiplex PCR. The sample carries fewer than 1.6 million clones, 98% to 99% recorded once. The CDR3 is made up of 15 amino acids. Germline lookup yields CDR1 SQVTM and CDR2 ANQGSEA. V shed 7 bases and J 2 bases; nucleotides not matched to a gene: 9. Of note for this clone: What it binds is unknown.

The sample comprised naive CD4+ T cells sorted from blood. This sample's subset: CD45RA+ positively selected. The chain carries TRBV29-1 and TRBJ2-7; TRBD2 agrees at 12 bases. The clonotype originates from a man between 25 and 39 years old in good health. In nucleotides, the CDR3 is TGCAGCGCCGGATTACTAGCGGGAGGTACCTACGAGCAGTACTTC. Residues: CSAGLLAGGTYEQYF.